The sequence of this TCR beta chain was determined in a study of patients and donors after allogeneic stem cell transplantation. TCRdb ran MiXCR on the RT-PCR reads and lists one entry per CDR3 protein. The sample consists of about 960,000 distinct CDR3 sequences, about a sixth of them appearing once. V lost 6 bases and J 7 bases, leaving 22 bases between the germline ends. The CDR3 is made up of 16 amino acids. Germline assignment: CDR1 KGHSH and CDR2 LQKENI. Specimen: blood, either unsorted or a sorted T cell fraction (not recorded which). The sequence was collected from a human donor who was either an allogeneic HSCT recipient or a stem cell or donor lymphocyte infusion donor (not recorded which). It is not recorded whose cells these are; they may come from a transplant donor. The V and J genes are TRBV18 and TRBJ2-1; weak D call: TRBD1 (5 bases). In nucleotides, the CDR3 is TGTGCCAGCTCCGGCCAGACCGGAGACAGTTCTAATGAGCAGTTCTTC. This sequence encodes CASSGQTGDSSNEQFF. Together with reference TRBV18 and TRBJ2-1, the CDR3 gives the full variable domain: NAGVMQNPRHLVRRRGQEARLRCSPMKGHSHVYWYRQLPEEGLKFMVYLQKENIIDESGMPKERFSAEFPKEGPSILRIQQVVRGDSAAYFCASSGQTGDSSNEQFFGPGTRLTVL.